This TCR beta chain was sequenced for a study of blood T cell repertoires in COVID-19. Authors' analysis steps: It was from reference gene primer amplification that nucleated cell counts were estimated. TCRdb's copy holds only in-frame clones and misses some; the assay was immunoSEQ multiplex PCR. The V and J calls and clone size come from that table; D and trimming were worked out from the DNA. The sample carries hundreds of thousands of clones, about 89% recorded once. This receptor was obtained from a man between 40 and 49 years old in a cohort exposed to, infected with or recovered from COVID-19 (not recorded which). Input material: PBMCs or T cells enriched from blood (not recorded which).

The CDR3 loop is CASTGLAAITGELFF. The CDR3, as DNA: TGCGCCAGCACCGGACTAGCGGCTATCACCGGGGAGCTGTTTTTT. The rearrangement links TRBV10-2 to TRBJ2-2; TRBD2 matches 10 bases. After removal of 7 bases from V and 4 bases from J, the junction contained 6 bases not matched to a gene. The CDR3 sequence is 15 residues long. CDR1 is WSHSY, CDR2 SAAADI, per germline.